The 5 T cell receptor beta chains below come from one sample, sequenced in a study of blood T cell repertoires in COVID-19. TCRdb keeps only in-frame clones here, not all; method: immunoSEQ multiplex PCR. The sample has 200,000 to 250,000 clones, around 90% seen once. Sequencing used PBMCs or T cells enriched from blood (not recorded which). The origin of the receptors is a man aged 30 to 39 who had been exposed to COVID-19.

The chain links TRBV9 to TRBJ2-5; 11 nucleotides agree with TRBD1. Losses at the gene ends were 3 bases for V and 5 bases for J; bases not matched to a gene: 6. Germline CDR1 reads SGDLS; CDR2 reads YYNGEE. CDR3 size: 15 residues. CDR3 nucleotides: TGTGCCAGCAGCGGGACAGGGGGCTTGGTGGAGACCCAGTACTTC. Residues: CASSGTGGLVETQYF.

The V and J genes are TRBV19 and TRBJ2-7, with D tentatively TRBD2 (5 bases). The germline gives CDR1 LNHDA, CDR2 SQIVND (reference sequence). V lost 3 bases and J lost 2, with 14 bases in between. The CDR3 is 15 residues long. The CDR3 region is CASSIGPSKTYEQYF. The CDR3 DNA reads as TGTGCCAGTAGTATCGGTCCTAGCAAAACCTACGAGCAGTACTTC.

The chain is built from TRBV5-5 and TRBJ2-4; 11 bases agree with TRBD1. J was trimmed by 5 bases and V by 4 bases; bases with no gene match: 8. The CDR3 is made up of 16 amino acids. Germline V gene sequence: CDR1 SGHKS, CDR2 YYEKEE (reference sequence). The DNA of the CDR3 is TGTGCCAGCAGCCCGACGGTGGGACAGGGGGAAAACATTCAGTACTTC. Protein sequence: CASSPTVGQGENIQYF. The full variable domain, its missing parts supplied by reference TRBV5-5 and TRBJ2-4, is DAGVTQSPTHLIKTRGQQVTLRCSPISGHKSVSWYQQVLGQGPQFIFQYYEKEERGRGNFPDRFSARQFPNYSSELNVNALLLGDSALYLCASSPTVGQGENIQYFGAGTRLSVL.

This clone came up once. The chain uses TRBV4-1 and TRBJ2-2; TRBD2 matches 10 bases. This CDR3 has 15 residues. Germline V lookup: CDR1 MGHRA, CDR2 YSYEKL. V shed 6 bases and J 5 bases; nucleotides not matched to a gene: 6. This CDR3 is CASRNSGGVTGELFF. CDR3 nucleotides: TGCGCCAGCAGGAACAGCGGGGGGGTTACCGGGGAGCTGTTTTTT.

This sequence joins TRBV10-3 and TRBJ1-4; TRBD1 matches 7 bases. The germline V gene encodes CDR1 ENHRY and CDR2 SYGVKD. V lost 11 bases to trimming and J lost 7 bases; unmatched junction nucleotides: 7. The CDR3 runs 12 residues. CDR3 amino acids: CASSDRAEKLFF. The CDR3 nucleotides are TGTGCCTCGTCCGACAGGGCTGAAAAACTGTTTTTT.